The 11 T cell receptor beta chains in this list originate from one sample, sequenced in a study of shared T cell receptors in the human thymus (TCRdb year 2021). Library preparation used the immunoSEQ multiplex PCR assay. TCRdb took this table from immuneACCESS and kept in-frame rearrangements with V and J called. Such tables lack part of the clones; where checked against another copy, unresolved V genes explain under half of the gap, and the rest is unexplained. The sample table records over 650,000 clones; 70% to 90% of these occur just once. The ten biggest clones cover approximately 0.0097% of the sample. This same sample was also taken into another study, of human thymus T cells.

The sample was thymocytes. The receptors originated from a boy in the first two years of life with a congenital heart defect. Donor details come from another sample of the same person, matched by shared clones.

The J gene is TRBJ2-7, the V gene TRBV7-2; D is perhaps TRBD1 (6 bases). This CDR3 comprises 12 residues. The V end lost 5 bases, the J end lost 5 bases, and 10 bases lay between the germline ends. The germline gives CDR1 SGHTA, CDR2 FQGNSA. CDR3 amino acids: CASSKSGDEQYF. CDR3 in DNA: TGTGCCAGCAGCAAATCAGGGGACGAGCAGTACTTC.

The chain employs TRBV9 and TRBJ2-7; the D gene is possibly TRBD1 (6 bases). V was trimmed by 2 bases and J by 6 bases, leaving 18 bases between them. This CDR3 has 15 amino acids. Germline CDR1 is SGDLS and CDR2 is YYNGEE. This CDR3 reads CASSVLGTIRSEQYF. The DNA of the CDR3 is TGTGCCAGCAGCGTTTTGGGGACAATTCGATCCGAGCAGTACTTC.

J is TRBJ2-4 and V is TRBV5-8; TRBD1 might be the D (6 bases). The CDR3 contains 17 residues. V lost 2 bases and J 0 bases, leaving 15 bases between the germline ends. Germline V gives CDR1 SGHTS, CDR2 YDEGEE. The CDR3 DNA reads as TGTGCCAGCAGCTTTCATACAGGGTCTCTAGCCAAAAACATTCAGTACTTC. It is translated as CASSFHTGSLAKNIQYF.

The chain links TRBV9 to TRBJ1-4; no clear D. CDR1 and CDR2 (germline): SGDLS, YYNGEE. This CDR3 has 15 residues. V dropped 0 bases and J dropped 5 bases, with 11 bases sitting between them. The CDR3 DNA follows: TGTGCCAGCAGCGTAGGAGAGGTGAGGAATGAAAAACTGTTTTTT. This codes for CASSVGEVRNEKLFF.

The genes are TRBV28 and TRBJ2-7, with 13 bases fitting TRBD2. The CDR3 sequence is 20 residues long. V was clipped by 3 bases and J by 0 bases; unmatched bases: 14. Per germline, CDR1 MDHEN and CDR2 SYDVKM. In nucleotides, the CDR3 is TGTGCCAGCAGTTTCCCATCTAGACTAGCGGGGGGCTTAAGCTCCTACGAGCAGTACTTC. Its translation is CASSFPSRLAGGLSSYEQYF.

The V gene is TRBV5-1, the J gene TRBJ2-7; D ambiguous. The CDR3 has 17 amino acids. V lost 0 bases and J lost 7, with 23 bases in between. Germline CDR1 and CDR2: SGHRS and YFSETQ. The CDR3 DNA sequence: TGCGCCAGCAGCTTGGGCTCTGAGCGACTGATCCTTGGTGAGCAGTACTTC. It encodes CASSLGSERLILGEQYF.

The chain carries TRBV28 and TRBJ2-2; D remains ambiguous. The CDR3 is made up of 13 amino acids. The V end lost 3 bases, the J end lost 7 bases, and 9 bases lay between the germline ends. Germline V gene data show CDR1 as MDHEN and CDR2 as SYDVKM. CDR3 DNA: TGTGCCAGCAGTTTTGTTAGATTCGGGGAGCTGTTTTTT. This translates into CASSFVRFGELFF.

The chain uses TRBV6-6 and TRBJ2-7; 7 nucleotides align to TRBD1. V trimming: 5 bases; J trimming: 0 bases; junction bases outside the gene matches: 10. The V gene's germline CDR1 is MNHNY and CDR2 SVGAGI (reference sequence). This CDR3 comprises 16 residues. The CDR3 loop reads CASSPRTGEASYEQYF. The CDR3, as DNA: TGTGCCAGCAGTCCCAGGACAGGAGAGGCCTCCTACGAGCAGTACTTC.

V and J are TRBV5-6 and TRBJ2-4; D unclear. Trimming took 4 bases from V and 0 from J, leaving 11 bases between them. The CDR3 consists of 15 residues. Germline CDR1 reads SGHDT; CDR2 reads YYEEEE. CDR3 sequence: CASSQISLAKNIQYF. The CDR3 DNA sequence: TGTGCCAGCAGCCAAATTAGTCTAGCCAAAAACATTCAGTACTTC.

The table lists this clone with a few counts. The V gene is TRBV10-3, the J gene TRBJ1-3, with 7 bases aligning to TRBD1. From germline, CDR1 is ENHRY and CDR2 SYGVKD. The CDR3 sequence is 13 residues long. J lost 8 bases, V lost 7 bases, and 8 bases had no gene match. Written as DNA, the CDR3 is TGTGCCATCATAGCGCACAGGGGAGACACCATATATTTT. Amino acids: CAIIAHRGDTIYF.

This clone was seen just once. The chain uses TRBV5-5 and TRBJ2-3, with 7 nucleotides matching TRBD2. CDR1 is SGHKS and CDR2 is YYEKEE in the germline V gene (reference sequence). This CDR3 has 16 amino acids. The ends lost 0 bases at V and 3 bases at J; junction bases unmatched: 7. The CDR3 loop is CASSLGRGSLTDTQYF. The CDR3 coding sequence is TGTGCCAGCAGCTTGGGGCGCGGGAGCTTGACAGATACGCAGTATTTT.